This passage covers 5 T cell receptor beta chains from one sample sequenced in a study of T-cell memory formation after mild COVID-19. MiXCR was run by TCRdb on the 5' RACE reads, yielding one entry per CDR3 protein. Among 100,000 to 150,000 distinct CDR3 sequences listed, roughly 15% were seen once. The specimen was PBMCs or a T cell subset sorted from them (not recorded which). The receptors come from an adult woman who had mild COVID-19 (a few samples of this study predate the infection). Cell type and time point are not known.

The chain recombines TRBV18 with TRBJ2-7; 12 positions match TRBD2. Looked up from germline, CDR1 is KGHSH and CDR2 is LQKENI. V shed 0 bases and J 3 bases; nucleotides not matched to a gene: 9. The CDR3 is made up of 18 amino acids. The CDR3 DNA sequence: TGTGCCAGCTCACCACCGGCCCCCGGACTAGCGGGATTCTACGAGCAGTACTTC. It encodes CASSPPAPGLAGFYEQYF.

This clonotype was found a few times. This chain joins TRBV29-1 and TRBJ1-4; TRBD1 might be the D (6 bases). With 5 bases removed from V and 5 bases from J, the gap between germline ends came to 15 bases. Germline-derived CDR1 and CDR2 are SQVTM and ANQGSEA. The CDR3 is made up of 14 amino acids. CDR3 residues: CSVCPDRTNEKLFF. CDR3 nucleotides: TGCAGCGTTTGCCCGGACAGAACGAATGAAAAACTGTTTTTT.

With respect to this clonotype: The junction departs from germline at one end; a sequencing error may be responsible. V usage is TRBV27 and J usage is TRBJ2-1; either TRBD1 or TRBD2 may supply D (5 bases each). The CDR3 has 13 amino acids. The germline V gene encodes CDR1 MNHEY and CDR2 SMNVEV (reference sequence). The CDR3 DNA reads as TGTGCCAGAAGTTTATGGGGGTTTAATGAGCAGTTCTTC. This sequence encodes CARSLWGFNEQFF.

This clonotype was found many times. The CDR3 spells CASSEGPSGGPQWTQYF. The CDR3 DNA sequence: TGTGCCAGCAGTGAAGGTCCTAGCGGGGGCCCTCAGTGGACCCAGTACTTC. The chain employs TRBV2 and TRBJ2-5; TRBD2 matches at 10 bases. V shed 1 base, J shed 7 bases, and the junction held 12 bases outside the gene matches. CDR1 is SNHLY and CDR2 is FYNNEI in the germline V gene. The CDR3 contains 17 residues.

The table lists this clonotype with a few counts. Here the CDR3 DNA reads TGCGCCAGCAGTGTTGATGGACGTAGCAATCAGCCCCAGCATTTT. Translation: CASSVDGRSNQPQHF. The chain joins TRBV5-1 to TRBJ1-5, with D unresolved. Germline-derived CDR1 and CDR2 are SGHRS and YFSETQ. The V end lost 5 bases, the J end lost 0 bases, and 12 bases lay between the germline ends. This CDR3 spans 15 amino acids.